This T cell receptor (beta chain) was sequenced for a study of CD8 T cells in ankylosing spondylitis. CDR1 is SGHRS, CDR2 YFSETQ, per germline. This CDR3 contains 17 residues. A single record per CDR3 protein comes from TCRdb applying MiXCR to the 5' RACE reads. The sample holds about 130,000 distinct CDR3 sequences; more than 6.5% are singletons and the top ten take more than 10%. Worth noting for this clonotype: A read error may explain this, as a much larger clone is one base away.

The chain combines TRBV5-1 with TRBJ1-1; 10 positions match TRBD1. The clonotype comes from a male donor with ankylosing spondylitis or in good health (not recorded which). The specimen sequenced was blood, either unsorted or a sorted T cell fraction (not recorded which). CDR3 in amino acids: CAGSPGTGASLNTEAFF. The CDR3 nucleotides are TGCGCCGGCAGTCCCGGGACAGGGGCTTCTTTGAACACTGAAGCTTTCTTT.